These 20 T cell receptor beta chains originate from one sample sequenced in a study of blood T cell repertoires in COVID-19. Assay: immunoSEQ multiplex PCR; the TCRdb copy retains only in-frame clones and omits some. The sample includes approximately 100,000 clones, about 88% of them seen just once. Sequencing input: peripheral blood. Every receptor here comes from a human donor in a cohort sampled during active COVID-19.

This chain uses TRBV2 with TRBJ2-5; D is unclear. The CDR3 spans 10 residues. V gave up 9 bases and J gave up 4 bases, with 6 bases separating them. CDR1 SNHLY and CDR2 FYNNEI come from the germline V gene. CDR3 coding DNA: TGTGCCAGTTCGGTAGAGACCCAGTACTTC. Translation gives CASSVETQYF. Supplemented by reference TRBV2 and TRBJ2-5, the full variable domain reads EPEVTQTPSHQVTQMGQEVILRCVPISNHLYFYWYRQILGQKVEFLVSFYNNEISEKSEIFDDQFSVERPDGSNFTLKIRSTKLEDSAMYFCASSVETQYFGPGTRLLVL.

This chain connects TRBV7-9 to TRBJ2-2, with a tentative D call TRBD2 (6 bases). V was pared by 0 bases and J by 6 bases, with 11 bases between. The CDR3 is made up of 15 amino acids. CDR1 is SEHNR, CDR2 FQNEAQ, per germline (reference sequence). CDR3 sequence reads: CASSLARGGPGELFF. CDR3 nucleotide sequence: TGTGCCAGCAGCTTAGCCCGAGGAGGGCCCGGGGAGCTGTTTTTT.

The CDR3 DNA reads TGTGCCAGCAGTTTCCCCTCCCAGGGTGTTGACACTGAAGCTTTCTTT. Translated, it gives CASSFPSQGVDTEAFF. The rearrangement joins TRBV28 to TRBJ1-1; a weak D match, TRBD1 (5 bases). Germline CDR1 and CDR2: MDHEN and SYDVKM. This CDR3 contains 16 residues. With 3 bases removed from V and 3 bases from J, the gap between germline ends came to 17 bases.

CDR3 protein: CASSYSGGPGYEQYF. The CDR3 nucleotides are TGTGCCAGCAGTTACTCGGGGGGTCCGGGATACGAGCAGTACTTC. V usage is TRBV6-5 and J usage is TRBJ2-7; tentative D call: TRBD2 (6 bases). Germline assignment: CDR1 MNHEY and CDR2 SVGAGI. This CDR3 contains 15 residues. V was pared by 0 bases and J by 4 bases, with 13 bases between.

The V call is TRBV6-5, the J call TRBJ2-1; TRBD2 aligns across 12 bases. V shed 6 bases and J 7 bases; nucleotides not matched to a gene: 4. CDR3 length equals 14 residues. In germline, CDR1 is MNHEY, CDR2 SVGAGI. The CDR3 region has the DNA TGTGCCAGCAGGTCACTAGCGGGAGGTAATGAGCAGTTCTTC. Amino acids: CASRSLAGGNEQFF.

The chain is built from TRBV28 and TRBJ1-4; tentatively, D is TRBD1 (6 bases). CDR1 is MDHEN and CDR2 is SYDVKM in the germline V gene. Trimming left V 11 bases short and J 7 bases short, with 17 bases between. This CDR3 spans 13 amino acids. The chain's CDR3 is CAGGGGVAEKLFF. The CDR3 DNA reads as TGTGCCGGGGGAGGGGGAGTTGCTGAAAAACTGTTTTTT.

The V gene is TRBV5-1, the J gene TRBJ2-2, with a weak D call TRBD2 (6 bases). The CDR3 has 20 amino acids. V was shortened by 5 bases and J by 0 bases, with 26 bases between the two germline ends. Germline values: CDR1 SGHRS, CDR2 YFSETQ. DNA for the CDR3: TGCGCCAGCAGTGTCCAGCCAACACCGGGACTCTATTCGAACACCGGGGAGCTGTTTTTT. Translating it yields CASSVQPTPGLYSNTGELFF. The complete variable domain, with remaining parts taken from reference TRBV5-1 and TRBJ2-2, reads KAGVTQTPRYLIKTRGQQVTLSCSPISGHRSVSWYQQTPGQGLQFLFEYFSETQRNKGNFPGRFSGRQFSNSRSEMNVSTLELGDSALYLCASSVQPTPGLYSNTGELFFGEGSRLTVL.

The rearrangement uses TRBV6-1 and TRBJ2-3; 7 bases agree with TRBD2. This CDR3 spans 16 amino acids. Looked up from germline, CDR1 is MNHNS and CDR2 is SASEGT. The trim removed 2 bases at V and 3 bases at J, leaving 8 bases unmatched. The CDR3 loop is CASSEWAGAGTDTQYF. CDR3 sequence (DNA): TGTGCCAGCAGTGAATGGGCGGGAGCGGGGACAGATACGCAGTATTTT.

The V call is TRBV12-3 or TRBV12-4, the J call TRBJ2-7; D is undetermined. Trimming took off 1 base at V and 9 bases at J, with 10 bases between the two ends. The CDR3 spans 12 residues. The CDR3 sequence: CASSLGSRGQYF. The CDR3, as DNA: TGTGCCAGCAGTTTAGGGTCCAGAGGGCAGTACTTC.

The V gene is TRBV27, the J gene TRBJ2-1; 9 bases fit TRBD1. The V segment lost 8 bases and the J segment 1 base; nucleotides outside the gene matches: 3. The CDR3 loop spans 14 amino acids. Germline V CDR1 and CDR2: MNHEY, SMNVEV (reference sequence). The CDR3 bases are TGTGCCAGCCGGGACAGGGTATCCTACAATGAGCAGTTCTTC. Translated: CASRDRVSYNEQFF.

A single count supports this clone. The V and J genes are TRBV6-5 and TRBJ2-1; 10 nucleotides line up with TRBD2. The CDR3 contains 15 residues. V gave up 11 bases and J gave up 7 bases; unmatched junction bases: 14. Germline V gives CDR1 MNHEY, CDR2 SVGAGI. This CDR3 is CASRPAGGPQNEQFF. CDR3 DNA: TGTGCCTCCAGACCAGCGGGAGGGCCTCAGAATGAGCAGTTCTTC.

This clone was recorded only once. The V call is TRBV9, the J call TRBJ2-3; 14 positions agree with TRBD2. V lost 1 base to trimming and J lost 2 bases; unmatched junction nucleotides: 6. This CDR3 is built from 18 residues. CDR1 is SGDLS and CDR2 is YYNGEE in the germline V gene. CDR3 nucleotides: TGTGCCAGCAGCGTAACCTGGACTAGCGGGGGGCCCACAGATACGCAGTATTTT. This sequence encodes CASSVTWTSGGPTDTQYF.

This rearrangement joins TRBV19 to TRBJ2-3, with 8 bases that match TRBD1. The CDR3 totals 17 residues. The junction had 13 bases not matched to a gene; V was cut back by 6 bases and J by 2 bases. The germline V gene has CDR1 LNHDA and CDR2 SQIVND (reference sequence). CDR3 nucleotide sequence: TGTGCCAGTAGCAGATCCACAGGGGGAACCCTCACAGATACGCAGTATTTT. It encodes CASSRSTGGTLTDTQYF.

V usage is TRBV2 and J usage is TRBJ2-2, with a tentative D call TRBD2 (5 bases). Germline CDR1 reads SNHLY; CDR2 reads FYNNEI. This CDR3 comprises 14 residues. V dropped 7 bases and J dropped 4 bases, with 13 bases sitting between them. CDR3: CASTLGSVTGELFF. The CDR3 DNA is TGTGCCAGCACCTTGGGTAGCGTCACCGGGGAGCTGTTTTTT.

This clone has just a few counts. This sequence joins TRBV5-1 and TRBJ1-1, with 8 bases identical to TRBD1. The germline gives CDR1 SGHRS, CDR2 YFSETQ. With 4 bases clipped from V and 0 bases from J, the junction kept 8 bases outside the gene matches. The CDR3 has 16 amino acids. Here the CDR3 reads CASSRDRTELNTEAFF. CDR3 in DNA: TGCGCCAGCAGCAGGGACAGGACCGAACTGAACACTGAAGCTTTCTTT.

This sequence joins TRBV24-1 and TRBJ1-5, with 8 bases fitting TRBD1. Germline CDR1 and CDR2: KGHDR and SFDVKD. CDR3 length: 15 amino acids. With V trimmed by 8 bases and J by 0 bases, 5 bases remained unmatched. The CDR3 DNA follows: TGTGCCACCACGCAGGGGGCCTATAGCAATCAGCCCCAGCATTTT. The encoded protein is CATTQGAYSNQPQHF.

This chain joins TRBV6-6 and TRBJ2-6; no firm D call. In germline, CDR1 is MNHNY, CDR2 SVGAGI (reference sequence). This CDR3 has 15 amino acids. V was pared by 2 bases and J by 0 bases, with 5 bases between. CDR3 in DNA: TGTGCCAGCAGTTACGAGTACTCTGGGGCCAACGTCCTGACTTTC. Its protein product is CASSYEYSGANVLTF.

CDR3 DNA: TGTGCCTGGAGCCGGGGAGGTCGGAATGAGCAGTTCTTC. It translates to CAWSRGGRNEQFF. This sequence joins TRBV30 and TRBJ2-1; a possible D gene is TRBD2 (6 bases). The CDR3 sequence is 13 residues long. V lost 3 bases and J 7 bases, leaving 13 bases between the germline ends. Germline V lookup: CDR1 GTSNPN, CDR2 SVGIG (reference sequence).

The chain links TRBV30 to TRBJ2-7; 7 bases are a match to TRBD1. The length of the CDR3 is 13 residues. V shed 2 bases, J shed 1 base, and the junction held 2 bases outside the gene matches. Germline CDR1 is GTSNPN and CDR2 is SVGIG (reference sequence). The CDR3 here is CAWSLTGSYEQYF. As DNA, the CDR3 is TGTGCCTGGAGTTTGACAGGGTCCTACGAGCAGTACTTC.

Here the CDR3 reads CASSIAGGGAYEQYF. For the CDR3, the DNA is TGTGCCAGCAGCATTGCGGGGGGGGGAGCCTACGAGCAGTACTTC. The V call is TRBV13, the J call TRBJ2-7; 9 nucleotides line up with TRBD2. The germline V gene has CDR1 PRHDT and CDR2 FYEKMQ (reference sequence). Trimming removed 5 bases from V and 2 bases from J; junction bases left unmatched: 7. The CDR3 extends over 15 amino acids.